The 32 T cell receptor beta chains below all came from one sample that was sequenced in a study of T cell responses to AZD1222 COVID-19 vaccine. The protocol was immunoSEQ multiplex PCR, while the TCRdb copy is restricted to in-frame clones and leaves out a portion. The sample consists of about 87,000 clones, 90% of them appearing once. The sequencing used peripheral blood, collected on day 0 of AZD1222 vaccination. The receptors come from an adult in good health.

This clone has only a few counts. V gene TRBV30 combines with J gene TRBJ2-7; maybe TRBD1 (5 bases). This CDR3 has 14 amino acids. The germline gives CDR1 GTSNPN, CDR2 SVGIG (reference sequence). V was clipped by 1 base and J by 3 bases, with 13 bases between them. In DNA form, the CDR3 reads TGTGCCTGGAGTGCCAGGGCAAGGGACTACGAGCAGTACTTC. It codes for CAWSARARDYEQYF.

The chain uses TRBV11-2 and TRBJ2-5, with D perhaps matching TRBD2 (5 bases). Trimming shortened V by 0 bases and J by 7 bases, and 12 bases separated the two germline ends. CDR3 size: 14 residues. Germline V gives CDR1 SGHAT, CDR2 FQNNGV. The CDR3 spells CASSLDRTPGTQYF. The CDR3 nucleotides are TGTGCCAGCAGCTTAGATCGGACTCCAGGGACCCAGTACTTC.

This chain uses TRBV5-1 with TRBJ1-6; D is unresolved. V gave up 4 bases and J gave up 7 bases, with 12 bases separating them. The CDR3 contains 14 residues. CDR1 and CDR2 from the germline V gene are SGHRS and YFSETQ. The CDR3 reads CASSTAGMNSPLHF. For the CDR3, the DNA is TGCGCCAGCAGCACCGCGGGGATGAATTCACCCCTCCACTTT.

This chain uses TRBV28 with TRBJ1-2, with no clear D. CDR1 is MDHEN and CDR2 is SYDVKM in the germline V gene. This CDR3 is 15 amino acids long. V lost 6 bases to trimming and J lost 4 bases, with 18 bases between them. In DNA form, the CDR3 reads TGTGCCAGCAGCGGAGCGGGAAGCACGATCTATGGCTACACCTTC. The encoded protein is CASSGAGSTIYGYTF.

This chain uses TRBV29-1 with TRBJ1-1; 7 bases match TRBD1. This CDR3 has 12 amino acids. Germline CDR1 SQVTM, CDR2 ANQGSEA. The CDR3 sequence is CSHQGVGTEAFF. The DNA for the CDR3 is TGCAGTCATCAGGGGGTGGGCACTGAAGCTTTCTTT. The complete variable domain, with remaining parts taken from reference TRBV29-1 and TRBJ1-1, reads SAVISQKPSRDICQRGTSLTIQCQVDSQVTMMFWYRQQPGQSLTLIATANQGSEATYESGFVIDKFPISRPNLTFSTLTVSNMSPEDSSIYLCSHQGVGTEAFFGQGTRLTVV.

The chain couples TRBV7-2 to TRBJ1-2; 7 bases are shared with TRBD1. Germline CDR1 SGHTA, CDR2 FQGNSA. Trimming at V came to 5 bases and at J to 0 bases, leaving 6 bases not matched to a gene. The length of the CDR3 is 15 residues. The CDR3 loop is CASSPRQGANYGYTF. CDR3 in DNA: TGTGCCAGCAGCCCCCGACAGGGTGCTAACTATGGCTACACCTTC. Filled out from reference TRBV7-2 and TRBJ1-2, the complete variable domain reads GAGVSQSPSNKVTEKGKDVELRCDPISGHTALYWYRQSLGQGLEFLIYFQGNSAPDKSGLPSDRFSAERTGGSVSTLTIQRTQQEDSAVYLCASSPRQGANYGYTFGSGTRLTVV.

The chain carries TRBV2 and TRBJ2-1; 8 positions match TRBD1. The CDR3 sequence is 14 residues long. Germline CDR1 and CDR2: SNHLY and FYNNEI. The junction had 7 bases not matched to a gene; V was cut back by 9 bases and J by 3 bases. The CDR3, as DNA: TGTGCCAGACCAGGGACAGGAAACTACAATGAGCAGTTCTTC. Translation: CARPGTGNYNEQFF.

This clone came up once. The chain uses TRBV6-5 and TRBJ2-7; D remains unclear. The CDR3 loop spans 15 amino acids. V was shortened by 2 bases and J by 6 bases, with 17 bases between the two germline ends. The germline gives CDR1 MNHEY, CDR2 SVGAGI. The CDR3 coding sequence is TGTGCCAGCAGTTACCGGAGATTCGGCAATGGCGAGCAGTACTTC. Protein sequence: CASSYRRFGNGEQYF.

V gene TRBV15 combines with J gene TRBJ2-1; D is undetermined. The CDR3 spans 13 residues. V lost 0 bases to trimming and J lost 9 bases, with 9 bases between them. From germline, CDR1 is LNHNV and CDR2 YYDKDF (reference sequence). DNA for the CDR3: TGTGCCACCAGCAGAGATCCGCTCGGTGAGCAGTTCTTC. As protein: CATSRDPLGEQFF.

V is TRBV7-6 and J is TRBJ2-7, with D perhaps matching TRBD1 (6 bases). Germline V gene sequence: CDR1 SGHVS, CDR2 FNYEAQ. The CDR3 is made up of 15 amino acids. Trimming took 6 bases from V and 1 from J, leaving 16 bases between them. CDR3 sequence (DNA): TGTGCCAGCAGTACTACGACAGGTTCTTCCTACGAGCAGTACTTC. It codes for CASSTTTGSSYEQYF.

The chain links TRBV4-1 to TRBJ1-5, with TRBD1 as a possible D gene (6 bases). In germline, CDR1 is MGHRA, CDR2 YSYEKL. V lost 0 bases and J 6 bases, leaving 12 bases between the germline ends. This CDR3 region has 15 residues. CDR3 bases: TGCGCCAGCAGCCAAGATCAAGACAGGTCTCAGCCCCAGCATTTT. It specifies CASSQDQDRSQPQHF.

The genes are TRBV7-8 and TRBJ1-1; D is perhaps TRBD1 (6 bases). Trimming shortened V by 5 bases and J by 2 bases, and 12 bases separated the two germline ends. The V gene's germline CDR1 is SGHVS and CDR2 FQNEAQ. The CDR3 runs to 14 residues. Here the CDR3 DNA reads TGTGCCAGCAGCGTAAAACAGGGCAACACTGAAGCTTTCTTT. Amino acids: CASSVKQGNTEAFF.

This clone showed up just a few times. This chain uses TRBV5-3 with TRBJ2-1; D uncertain. TRBV5-3 is labeled an ORF, and its function is uncertain. Trimming removed 4 bases at V and 8 bases at J, with 19 bases between. CDR3 length: 15 residues. The CDR3: CARSPSLARAHEQFF. Written as DNA, the CDR3 is TGTGCCAGAAGCCCCTCGTTAGCCCGGGCGCATGAGCAGTTCTTC.

The V gene is TRBV5-4, the J gene TRBJ1-3, with 7 bases aligning to TRBD1. The CDR3 loop spans 15 amino acids. In germline, CDR1 is SGHNT, CDR2 YYREEE (reference sequence). J gave up 4 bases and V 0 bases, and 4 bases lay outside the gene matches. This CDR3 reads CASSLAQGDGNTIYF. The CDR3 bases are TGTGCCAGCAGCTTGGCCCAGGGGGACGGAAACACCATATATTTT.

The gene calls are TRBV30 and TRBJ1-2; TRBD1 matches 8 bases. Per the germline V gene, CDR1 is GTSNPN and CDR2 is SVGIG (reference sequence). V lost 7 bases and J lost 6; bases outside the gene matches: 13. The CDR3 is 14 residues long. The CDR3 spells CALEPGQGLNGYTF. CDR3 nucleotide sequence: TGTGCCTTAGAACCTGGACAGGGTTTGAATGGCTACACCTTC.

V and J are TRBV3-1 (or the pseudogene TRBV3-2) and TRBJ1-1; D remains ambiguous. Per germline, CDR1 LGHDT and CDR2 YNNKEL (reference sequence). Trimming pared 1 base from V and 1 base from J, leaving 10 bases between. The CDR3 has 15 amino acids. The DNA for the CDR3 is TGTGCCAGCAGCCAAGTTTTGGCAGCGAACACTGAAGCTTTCTTT. Amino acid sequence: CASSQVLAANTEAFF.

This chain connects TRBV15 to TRBJ2-5; unclear D gene. CDR1 is LNHNV, CDR2 YYDKDF, per germline (reference sequence). Trimming shortened V by 0 bases and J by 2 bases, and 10 bases separated the two germline ends. The CDR3 spans 15 residues. The CDR3 sequence: CATSRDPGYQETQYF. CDR3 coding DNA: TGTGCCACCAGCAGAGACCCGGGTTATCAAGAGACCCAGTACTTC.

As regards this clone: Other DNA sequences in this specimen translate into the identical CDR3. This chain links TRBV9 with TRBJ1-6; tentative D call: TRBD1 (6 bases). V gave up 2 bases and J gave up 7 bases, with 10 bases separating them. Looked up from germline, CDR1 is SGDLS and CDR2 is YYNGEE. The CDR3 extends over 14 amino acids. In nucleotides, the CDR3 is TGTGCCAGCAGCGTCAGACAGGAAAATTCACCCCTCCACTTT. Amino acids: CASSVRQENSPLHF.

The DNA for the CDR3 is TGTGCCAGCAGCTTGGCCCGGACGGATAACTATGGCTACACCTTC. This gives the protein CASSLARTDNYGYTF. The chain uses TRBV5-4 and TRBJ1-2; D is uncertain. Trimming removed 0 bases at V and 1 base at J, with 10 bases between. Germline CDR1 and CDR2: SGHNT and YYREEE (reference sequence). The CDR3 is 15 amino acids.

The rearrangement links TRBV15 to TRBJ1-6; D is ambiguous. Germline V lookup: CDR1 LNHNV, CDR2 YYDKDF (reference sequence). The V end was cut by 1 base, the J end by 6 bases, with 7 bases between. The CDR3 sequence is 14 residues long. The chain's CDR3 is CATSRGPANSPLHF. Here the CDR3 DNA reads TGTGCCACCAGCAGAGGACCGGCTAATTCACCCCTCCACTTT.

The V call is TRBV4-2, the J call TRBJ1-3; D gene ambiguous. Trimming cost V 4 bases and J 0 bases, with 13 bases left between them. The CDR3 is 16 residues long. Germline CDR1 LGHNA, CDR2 YNFKEQ. CDR3 region: CASSRRGDNSGNTIYF. CDR3 nucleotide sequence: TGTGCCAGCAGCCGGCGCGGCGACAACTCTGGAAACACCATATATTTT.

This chain links TRBV7-3 with TRBJ2-1; 10 nucleotides line up with TRBD2. Germline V gene data show CDR1 as SGHTA and CDR2 as FQGTGA. Trimming cost V 8 bases and J 9 bases; bases outside gene matches: 7. The CDR3 extends over 13 amino acids. CDR3 sequence: CASRAAGGREQFF. CDR3 nucleotides: TGTGCCAGCCGGGCAGCGGGGGGGCGTGAGCAGTTCTTC.

This clone has a handful of counts. The CDR3 reads CASTDRDPTDTQYF. The CDR3 DNA reads as TGCGCCAGCACCGACAGGGATCCCACAGATACGCAGTATTTT. The V call is TRBV10-1, the J call TRBJ2-3; 7 nucleotides align to TRBD1. The V gene end was trimmed by 7 bases and the J gene end by 2 bases; junction bases not matched to a gene: 6. CDR3 size: 14 residues. Per the germline V gene, CDR1 is WNHNN and CDR2 is SYGVQD (reference sequence).

V and J are TRBV11-1 and TRBJ2-7; the D is unclear. Trimming took off 2 bases at V and 2 bases at J, with 7 bases between the two ends. CDR1 is SGHAT and CDR2 is FQDESV in the germline V gene (reference sequence). The CDR3 is 13 amino acids. Written as DNA, the CDR3 is TGTGCCAGCAGCTTATCCCCCCCCTACGAGCAGTACTTC. Translating it yields CASSLSPPYEQYF.

This clone appeared a single time. Other DNA sequences of this sample code for an identical CDR3. J is TRBJ2-2 and V is TRBV9; the D is unclear. V lost 4 bases, J lost 2 bases, and 3 bases lay in between. The CDR3 runs 12 residues. Germline CDR1 and CDR2: SGDLS and YYNGEE. The CDR3 loop is CASSTNTGELFF. The CDR3 bases are TGTGCCAGCAGCACTAACACCGGGGAGCTGTTTTTT.

CDR3 amino acids: CASGPPGGLQETQYF. The CDR3 DNA reads as TGTGCTAGTGGTCCCCCGGGGGGCCTCCAAGAGACCCAGTACTTC. V and J are TRBV12-5 and TRBJ2-5; perhaps TRBD2 as D (7 bases). The CDR3 covers 15 residues. Trimming stripped 5 bases from V and 1 base from J, with 14 bases between. Germline-derived CDR1 and CDR2 are LGHNT and FRNRAP.

The gene calls are TRBV3-1 (or the pseudogene TRBV3-2) and TRBJ2-1; D may be TRBD2 (5 bases). The germline V and J ends were trimmed by 2 bases and 9 bases, with 20 bases remaining between them. In germline, CDR1 is LGHDT, CDR2 YNNKEL (reference sequence). CDR3 length: 16 amino acids. The CDR3 spells CASSQPPPTRAAEQFF. DNA for the CDR3: TGTGCCAGCAGCCAACCGCCTCCCACGCGGGCTGCTGAGCAGTTCTTC.

The chain joins TRBV28 to TRBJ1-5; D gene uncertain. V gave up 6 bases and J gave up 3 bases, with 6 bases separating them. The CDR3 totals 12 residues. CDR1 and CDR2 (germline): MDHEN, SYDVKM. CDR3 sequence: CASRMNNQPQHF. The CDR3 DNA reads as TGTGCCAGCAGGATGAACAATCAGCCCCAGCATTTT.

The chain employs TRBV11-3 and TRBJ2-2, with 7 bases lining up with TRBD1. The V and J ends lost 5 bases and 7 bases, in that order; junction bases with no gene match: 4. The CDR3 is made up of 13 amino acids. Germline V gives CDR1 SGHNT, CDR2 YENEEA. In DNA, the CDR3 is TGTGCCAGCAGCGAACAGGGGATCGGGGAGCTGTTTTTT. Translating it yields CASSEQGIGELFF.

This rearrangement joins TRBV7-9 to TRBJ2-3; a weak D match, TRBD1 (5 bases). The CDR3 runs 13 residues. Trimming shortened V by 2 bases and J by 8 bases, and 11 bases separated the two germline ends. In germline, CDR1 is SEHNR, CDR2 FQNEAQ (reference sequence). CDR3 DNA: TGTGCCAGCAGCTTACAGCAGGGCTCTACGCAGTATTTT. Translated: CASSLQQGSTQYF. Drawing the rest from reference TRBV7-9 and TRBJ2-3, the complete variable domain is DTGVSQNPRHKITKRGQNVTFRCDPISEHNRLYWYRQTLGQGPEFLTYFQNEAQLEKSRLLSDRFSAERPKGSFSTLEIQRTEQGDSAMYLCASSLQQGSTQYFGPGTRLTVL.

V usage is TRBV14 and J usage is TRBJ1-2; TRBD1 matches at 8 bases. The CDR3 sequence is 15 residues long. Germline V gene data show CDR1 as SGHDN and CDR2 as FVKESK. Trimming took 0 bases from V and 5 from J; bases not matched to a gene: 5. The CDR3, as DNA: TGTGCCAGCAGCCAAGACAGGGGGCCTGGTTATGGCTACACCTTC. Translated: CASSQDRGPGYGYTF.

The chain combines TRBV19 with TRBJ1-1; no reliable D call. V was shortened by 3 bases and J by 6 bases, with 8 bases between the two germline ends. This CDR3 is built from 12 residues. CDR1 is LNHDA and CDR2 is SQIVND in the germline V gene (reference sequence). DNA of the CDR3: TGTGCCAGTAGTATCGGTGTGGCTGAAGCTTTCTTT. Translation gives CASSIGVAEAFF.